The 18 T cell receptor beta chains reported below all come from one sample, sequenced in a study of blood T cell repertoires in COVID-19. TCRdb's table, derived via immunoSEQ multiplex PCR, lists solely in-frame clones and lacks some. This table has 90,000 or so clones, more than 70% appearing once. Input material: peripheral blood. These TCRs come from a human donor in a cohort sampled during active COVID-19.

The gene calls are TRBV30 and TRBJ1-6, with D tentatively TRBD1 (6 bases). Trimming cost V 2 bases and J 3 bases, with 14 bases left between them. The CDR3 consists of 16 residues. Germline values: CDR1 GTSNPN, CDR2 SVGIG (reference sequence). The CDR3 loop reads CAWSIGQLNYNSPLHF. The CDR3 DNA reads as TGTGCCTGGAGTATCGGACAGCTAAACTATAATTCACCCCTCCACTTT. Based on the CDR3 plus reference TRBV30 and TRBJ1-6, the full variable domain is SQTIHQWPATLVQPVGSPLSLECTVEGTSNPNLYWYRQAAGRGLQLLFYSVGIGQISSEVPQNLSASRPQDRQFILSSKKLLLSDSGFYLCAWSIGQLNYNSPLHFGNGTRLTVT.

This chain uses TRBV6-4 with TRBJ1-2; 9 positions match TRBD1. The CDR3 contains 15 residues. The V gene's germline CDR1 is MRHNA and CDR2 SNTAGT. Trimming removed 4 bases from V and 3 bases from J; junction bases left unmatched: 6. CDR3 sequence (DNA): TGTGCCAGCAGTGCCAAACAGGGGGCCGACTATGGCTACACCTTC. It yields the protein CASSAKQGADYGYTF.

The chain has TRBV5-1 and TRBJ1-3, with 9 positions matching TRBD1. The ends lost 3 bases at V and 16 bases at J; junction bases unmatched: 8. This CDR3 has 12 amino acids. Germline assignment: CDR1 SGHRS and CDR2 YFSETQ. CDR3 coding DNA: TGCGCCAGCAGCTCCGGGACAGGGCCCTTGTATTTT. It specifies CASSSGTGPLYF.

This clone was recorded once. The V call is TRBV4-3, the J call TRBJ2-7; weak D call: TRBD2 (5 bases). Looked up from germline, CDR1 is LGHNA and CDR2 is YSLEER. The V and J ends lost 0 bases and 4 bases respectively, with 13 bases between them. The CDR3 totals 15 residues. This chain's CDR3 is CASSQDGGAYYEQYF. Written as DNA, the CDR3 is TGCGCCAGCAGCCAAGATGGAGGAGCCTATTACGAGCAGTACTTC.

J is TRBJ1-2 and V is TRBV7-2; maybe TRBD1 (5 bases). V was pared by 5 bases and J by 3 bases, with 13 bases between. The CDR3 extends over 14 amino acids. Germline V gene sequence: CDR1 SGHTA, CDR2 FQGNSA. This CDR3 reads CASSAQGSYYGYTF. The CDR3 coding sequence is TGTGCCAGCAGCGCTCAGGGCAGCTACTATGGCTACACCTTC.

V gene TRBV11-3 combines with J gene TRBJ2-1, with 8 bases matching TRBD2. V lost 8 bases, J lost 10 bases, and 16 bases stayed unmatched. CDR1 and CDR2 from the germline V gene are SGHNT and YENEEA. There are 15 residues in the CDR3. The CDR3 loop is CASGFETGGVREQFF. As DNA, the CDR3 is TGTGCCAGCGGTTTTGAGACGGGGGGGGTCCGGGAGCAGTTCTTC.

DNA for the CDR3: TGTGCCAGCAGTGATATCGGGGTCGGTCAGCCCCAGCATTTT. This sequence encodes CASSDIGVGQPQHF. This rearrangement joins TRBV2 to TRBJ1-5; D ambiguous. The CDR3 totals 14 residues. Germline CDR1 SNHLY, CDR2 FYNNEI. V was trimmed by 3 bases and J by 6 bases, leaving 12 bases between them.

The gene calls are TRBV10-1 and TRBJ1-1; no firm D call. Germline assignment: CDR1 WNHNN and CDR2 SYGVQD (reference sequence). Trimming stripped 5 bases from V and 6 bases from J, with 10 bases between. CDR3 size: 12 residues. Here the CDR3 DNA reads TGCGCCAGCAGTTTGGCTTTTTCTGAAGCTTTCTTT. Its translation: CASSLAFSEAFF.

The rearrangement links TRBV5-1 to TRBJ1-1; the D is unclear. V dropped 1 base and J dropped 3 bases, with 13 bases sitting between them. Germline CDR1 SGHRS, CDR2 YFSETQ. The CDR3 has 15 residues. CDR3 sequence (DNA): TGCGCCAGCAGCTTGTCGGGGAAAACGTACACTGAAGCTTTCTTT. This codes for CASSLSGKTYTEAFF.

This clone counts as medium-sized (0.01 to 0.1%). The chain links TRBV27 to TRBJ1-6; D unresolved. The V end was cut by 7 bases, the J end by 0 bases, with 10 bases between. In germline, CDR1 is MNHEY, CDR2 SMNVEV (reference sequence). The CDR3 extends over 15 amino acids. CDR3 region: CASNPVSSYNSPLHF. CDR3 sequence (DNA): TGTGCCAGCAATCCCGTGAGCTCCTATAATTCACCCCTCCACTTT.

The V and J genes are TRBV18 and TRBJ1-2; the D is unclear. The V gene's germline CDR1 is KGHSH and CDR2 LQKENI. This CDR3 is built from 13 residues. The V end lost 6 bases, the J end lost 2 bases, and 10 bases lay between the germline ends. The CDR3 nucleotides read TGTGCCAGCTCGCGGGAGAAAAACTATGGCTACACCTTC. Its translation is CASSREKNYGYTF.

Only a few counts were recorded for this clone. The J gene is TRBJ1-5, the V gene TRBV15; possible D gene TRBD1, 5 bases. This CDR3 comprises 15 residues. From germline, CDR1 is LNHNV and CDR2 YYDKDF (reference sequence). Trimming removed 1 base from V and 3 bases from J, with 10 bases in between. As DNA, the CDR3 is TGTGCCACCAGCAGAGGAAAGGGGCCCAATCAGCCCCAGCATTTT. Its translation is CATSRGKGPNQPQHF. The variable domain in full, with the rest retrieved from reference TRBV15 and TRBJ1-5, is DAMVIQNPRYQVTQFGKPVTLSCSQTLNHNVMYWYQQKSSQAPKLLFHYYDKDFNNEADTPDNFQSRRPNTSFCFLDIRSPGLGDTAMYLCATSRGKGPNQPQHFGDGTRLSIL.

CDR3 sequence reads: CASSEAGSGNYGYTF. The CDR3 nucleotides read TGTGCCAGCAGTGAAGCCGGGTCGGGTAACTATGGCTACACCTTC. The chain carries TRBV6-1 and TRBJ1-2; D unresolved. Germline values: CDR1 MNHNS, CDR2 SASEGT. The CDR3 loop spans 15 amino acids. Trimming cost V 0 bases and J 1 base, with 9 bases left between them.

The chain uses TRBV4-1 and TRBJ2-7; TRBD1 matches 7 bases. The CDR3 loop spans 14 amino acids. CDR1 and CDR2 (germline): MGHRA, YSYEKL. V lost 5 bases and J lost 4; bases outside the gene matches: 8. For the CDR3, the DNA is TGCGCCAGCAGCTTAAGACAGGGACCTTACGAGCAGTACTTC. It specifies CASSLRQGPYEQYF.

V and J are TRBV19 and TRBJ2-5; TRBD1 is a possible D gene (6 bases). Deletions cut 5 bases from V and 6 bases from J, with 13 bases between. The CDR3 runs 13 residues. The germline gives CDR1 LNHDA, CDR2 SQIVND (reference sequence). The CDR3 coding sequence is TGTGCCAGTAGTGCCGACAGGTTTCAGACCCAGTACTTC. Amino acids: CASSADRFQTQYF.

This clone was recorded once. V and J are TRBV29-1 and TRBJ1-1; 10 nucleotides line up with TRBD1. Germline V CDR1 and CDR2: SQVTM, ANQGSEA. The CDR3 totals 12 residues. J was trimmed by 4 bases and V by 7 bases; bases with no gene match: 3. Here the CDR3 reads CSGRQGATEAFF. CDR3 coding DNA: TGCAGCGGCCGACAGGGGGCCACTGAAGCTTTCTTT.

The rearrangement links TRBV6-5 to TRBJ2-3; no reliable D call. In germline, CDR1 is MNHEY, CDR2 SVGAGI. The CDR3 totals 14 residues. The V gene lost 7 bases and the J gene lost 0 bases, with 11 bases spanning the gap. The CDR3 protein is CASNFLTSTDTQYF. The CDR3 coding sequence is TGTGCCAGCAATTTCCTGACTAGCACAGATACGCAGTATTTT.

The CDR3 region has the DNA TGCGCCAGCAGCGAGGGGGCGCCAAATGAGCAGTTCTTC. Amino acid sequence: CASSEGAPNEQFF. The V gene is TRBV4-3, the J gene TRBJ2-1, with 7 bases that match TRBD1. CDR3 length: 13 amino acids. Germline lookup yields CDR1 LGHNA and CDR2 YSLEER. J was trimmed by 7 bases and V by 5 bases; bases with no gene match: 5.